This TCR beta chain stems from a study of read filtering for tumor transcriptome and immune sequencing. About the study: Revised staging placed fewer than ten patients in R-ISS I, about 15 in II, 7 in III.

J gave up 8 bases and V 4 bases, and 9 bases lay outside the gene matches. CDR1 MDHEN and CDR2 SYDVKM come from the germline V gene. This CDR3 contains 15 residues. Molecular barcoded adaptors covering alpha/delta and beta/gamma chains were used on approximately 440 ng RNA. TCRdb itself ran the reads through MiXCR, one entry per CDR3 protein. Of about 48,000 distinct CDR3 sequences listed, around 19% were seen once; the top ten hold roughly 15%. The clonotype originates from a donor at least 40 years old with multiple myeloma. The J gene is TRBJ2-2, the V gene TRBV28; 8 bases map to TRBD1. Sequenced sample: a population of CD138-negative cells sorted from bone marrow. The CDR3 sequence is CASSSSGQGYGELFF. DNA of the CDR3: TGTGCCAGCAGTTCCTCCGGACAGGGTTATGGGGAGCTGTTTTTT.